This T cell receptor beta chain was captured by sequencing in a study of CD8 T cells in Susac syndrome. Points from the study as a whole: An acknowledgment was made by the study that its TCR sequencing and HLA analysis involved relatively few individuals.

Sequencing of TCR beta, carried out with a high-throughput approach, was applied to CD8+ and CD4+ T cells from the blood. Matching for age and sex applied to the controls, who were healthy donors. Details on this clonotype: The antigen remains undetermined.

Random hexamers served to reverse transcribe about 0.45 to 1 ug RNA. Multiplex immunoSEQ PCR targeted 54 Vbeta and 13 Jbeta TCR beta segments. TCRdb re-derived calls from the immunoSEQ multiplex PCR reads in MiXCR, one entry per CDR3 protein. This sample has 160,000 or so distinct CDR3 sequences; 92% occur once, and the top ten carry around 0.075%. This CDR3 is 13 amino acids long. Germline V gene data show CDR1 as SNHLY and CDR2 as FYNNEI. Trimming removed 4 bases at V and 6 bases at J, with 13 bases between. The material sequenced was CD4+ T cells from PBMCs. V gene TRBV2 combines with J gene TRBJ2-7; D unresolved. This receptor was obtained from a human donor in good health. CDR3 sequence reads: CASSVAQSGEQYF. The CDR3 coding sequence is TGTGCCAGCAGTGTTGCACAATCGGGCGAGCAGTACTTC.